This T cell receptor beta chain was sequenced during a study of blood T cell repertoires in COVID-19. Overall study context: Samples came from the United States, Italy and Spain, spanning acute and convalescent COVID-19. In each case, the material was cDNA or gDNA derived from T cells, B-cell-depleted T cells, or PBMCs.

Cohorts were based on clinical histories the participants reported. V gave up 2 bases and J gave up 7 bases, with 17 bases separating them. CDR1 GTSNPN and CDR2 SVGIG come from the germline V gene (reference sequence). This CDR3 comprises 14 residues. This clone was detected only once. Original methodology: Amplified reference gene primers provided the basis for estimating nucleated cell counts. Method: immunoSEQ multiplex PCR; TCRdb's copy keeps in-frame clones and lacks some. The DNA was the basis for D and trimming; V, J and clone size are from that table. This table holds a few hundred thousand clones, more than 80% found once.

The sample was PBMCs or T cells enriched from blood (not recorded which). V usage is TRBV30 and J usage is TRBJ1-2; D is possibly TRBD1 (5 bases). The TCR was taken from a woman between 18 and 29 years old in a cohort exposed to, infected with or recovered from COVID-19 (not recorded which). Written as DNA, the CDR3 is TGTGCCTGGAGTAGGAGTGGGATCGGGGGTGGCTACACCTTC. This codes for CAWSRSGIGGGYTF.